One and the same sample provided the 7 T cell receptor beta chains below, sequenced in a study of CD8 T cells in Susac syndrome. Random hexamers were used to reverse transcribe an amount of 0.5 to 1 ug RNA. TCRdb used MiXCR to reprocess the immunoSEQ multiplex PCR reads, holding one entry per CDR3 protein. The data hold approximately 130,000 distinct CDR3 sequences, with about 90% observed a single time. The sample comprised CD8+ T cells from PBMCs. These receptors all stem from a human donor with multiple sclerosis.

This clonotype was observed a single time. The V and J genes are TRBV28 and TRBJ2-1; no clear D gene. The germline gives CDR1 MDHEN, CDR2 SYDVKM. Trimming shortened V by 0 bases and J by 7 bases, and 13 bases separated the two germline ends. CDR3 length: 15 amino acids. In DNA form, the CDR3 reads TGTGCCAGCAGTTTATGGAAGGATTTTGGAAATGAGCAGTTCTTC. Residues: CASSLWKDFGNEQFF.

The sample holds a few counts of this clonotype. The J gene is TRBJ2-5, the V gene TRBV13, with 12 bases aligning to TRBD2. CDR3 length: 18 amino acids. V shed 2 bases, J shed 5 bases, and the junction held 12 bases outside the gene matches. Germline CDR1 and CDR2: PRHDT and FYEKMQ (reference sequence). For the CDR3, the DNA is TGTGCCAGCAGCTTAAGGCCGGCTAGCGGGAGGGGATGGGAGACCCAGTACTTC. Translating gives CASSLRPASGRGWETQYF.

This chain uses TRBV30 with TRBJ2-7; 9 bases line up with TRBD2. The V gene's germline CDR1 is GTSNPN and CDR2 SVGIG (reference sequence). V shed 5 bases, J shed 6 bases, and the junction held 11 bases outside the gene matches. The CDR3 consists of 14 residues. The DNA of the CDR3 is TGTGCCTGGGAACCGGGACTAGCTTCTACCGAGCAGTACTTC. This gives the protein CAWEPGLASTEQYF.

The chain combines TRBV27 with TRBJ2-7; perhaps TRBD1 as D (6 bases). V shed 4 bases and J shed 1 base, with 17 bases lying between them. CDR1 is MNHEY, CDR2 SMNVEV, per germline (reference sequence). This CDR3 is 16 amino acids long. The CDR3 region is CASSSSTGSLSYEQYF. DNA of the CDR3: TGTGCCAGCAGTTCCAGCACAGGGTCCTTATCCTACGAGCAGTACTTC.

The rearrangement uses TRBV6-5 and TRBJ2-1; 7 positions agree with TRBD2. Trimming at V came to 8 bases and at J to 2 bases, leaving 6 bases not matched to a gene. The CDR3 is made up of 14 amino acids. The germline V gene has CDR1 MNHEY and CDR2 SVGAGI. CDR3 region: CASSLGGPYNEQFF. The DNA for the CDR3 is TGTGCCAGCTCCTTGGGAGGGCCCTACAATGAGCAGTTCTTC.

This clonotype was seen only once. The chain has TRBV13 and TRBJ2-7; tentative D call: TRBD2 (5 bases). CDR1 and CDR2 (germline): PRHDT, FYEKMQ (reference sequence). The V and J ends lost 6 bases and 1 base respectively, with 10 bases between them. The CDR3 has 13 amino acids. This chain's CDR3 is CASRPGGSYEQYF. CDR3 sequence (DNA): TGTGCCAGCAGACCAGGAGGATCCTACGAGCAGTACTTC.

This chain links TRBV15 with TRBJ2-1, with D possibly being TRBD2 (6 bases). Trimming cost V 3 bases and J 11 bases, with 14 bases left between them. Germline values: CDR1 LNHNV, CDR2 YYDKDF (reference sequence). This CDR3 spans 13 amino acids. Written as DNA, the CDR3 is TGTGCCACCAGCAGCTGGACCGGGACTCAGCAGTTCTTC. This encodes CATSSWTGTQQFF.